The sequence of this T cell receptor (beta chain) was determined in a study of CD8 T cells in Susac syndrome. The wider study: Active disease was present in six of the sequenced Susac syndrome patients, and remission in about eight. At blood draw, Susac syndrome patients were therapy-naive, on corticosteroids, or on intravenous immunoglobulin alone.

There are 15 residues in the CDR3. Trimming shortened V by 7 bases and J by 5 bases, and 19 bases separated the two germline ends. CDR1 and CDR2 from the germline V gene are SGHAT and FQNNGV. When the RNA was reverse transcribed, random hexamers were used with an input of about 0.5 to 1 ug. MiXCR, applied by TCRdb to the immunoSEQ multiplex PCR reads, yields one record per CDR3 protein. The profile shows fewer than 90,000 distinct CDR3 sequences, 90% to 95% of them singletons. The source material was CD8+ T cells from PBMCs. The V and J genes are TRBV11-2 and TRBJ2-3; the D is unclear. The sequence was collected from a human donor with Susac syndrome. CDR3 residues: CASNRLGSSRDTQYF. The DNA of the CDR3 is TGTGCCAGCAACCGTTTGGGGTCCTCTAGAGATACGCAGTATTTT. Full variable domain (outside the CDR3, taken from reference TRBV11-2 and TRBJ2-3): EAGVAQSPRYKIIEKRQSVAFWCNPISGHATLYWYQQILGQGPKLLIQFQNNGVVDDSQLPKDRFSAERLKGVDSTLKIQPAKLEDSAVYLCASNRLGSSRDTQYFGPGTRLTVL.